This T cell receptor (beta chain) came from a study of cytomegalovirus exposure and HLA in healthy donors. Findings and caveats of the study: For cytomegalovirus status, the classifier reportedly gave diagnoses with high specificity and sensitivity.

With V trimmed by 5 bases and J by 5 bases, 8 bases remained unmatched. The CDR3 contains 14 residues. Germline lookup yields CDR1 SEHNR and CDR2 FQNEAQ (reference sequence). Amplification used 60 Vbeta primers and 13 Jbeta primers. TCRdb's table, derived via immunoSEQ multiplex PCR, lists solely in-frame clones and lacks some. The data contain 150,000 to 250,000 clones, 75% to 85% of them singletons. Worth noting for this clone: The target antigen is unknown.

The chain combines TRBV7-9 with TRBJ2-7, with 8 bases identical to TRBD1. This TCR came from a woman in her 50s in good health and CMV-seronegative. The sequenced material came from PBMCs. CDR3 sequence (DNA): TGTGCCAGCAGCCGTGACAGGGGTTTTGACGAGCAGTACTTC. This gives the protein CASSRDRGFDEQYF. Looking up the rest from reference TRBV7-9 and TRBJ2-7 gives the full variable domain: DTGVSQNPRHKITKRGQNVTFRCDPISEHNRLYWYRQTLGQGPEFLTYFQNEAQLEKSRLLSDRFSAERPKGSFSTLEIQRTEQGDSAMYLCASSRDRGFDEQYFGPGTRLTVT.